This T cell receptor (beta chain) was sequenced for a study of blood T cells in healthy people across ages. Next came a second PCR, run for about 7 to 12 cycles, which used a sample-barcoded 5' primer along with a J-beta primer mix. TCRdb independently ran MiXCR on the 5' RACE reads; one entry per CDR3 protein. The table records some 850,000 distinct CDR3 sequences, roughly 24% of them present only once. This CDR3 is 15 amino acids long. The germline gives CDR1 SGHRS, CDR2 YFSETQ. With V trimmed by 3 bases and J by 0 bases, 6 bases remained unmatched. On this clonotype: Its specificity is not known.

Study-wide findings and caveats: From one million sequenced T cells, diversity estimates were lower bounds.

These data are also associated with another study on T cells of mothers and their children. That report adds: Samples were provided by three healthy Caucasian mothers and their six children.

The specimen was blood. This sequence joins TRBV5-1 and TRBJ2-7, with 7 positions matching TRBD2. This sequence originates from a boy aged 10-17 years in good health. The CDR3 loop reads CASSSSGGSSYEQYF. The CDR3 DNA reads TGCGCCAGCAGCTCATCAGGCGGGAGCTCCTACGAGCAGTACTTC.